This entry is about one T cell receptor beta chain. This entry belongs to a study of Tregs in tolerant kidney transplant recipients. The CDR3 totals 15 residues. Germline V gene data show CDR1 as SEHNR and CDR2 as FQNEAQ (reference sequence). V gave up 5 bases and J gave up 3 bases; unmatched junction bases: 9. Assay: immunoSEQ multiplex PCR; the TCRdb copy retains only in-frame clones and omits some. Of roughly 66,000 clones listed, roughly 92% are singletons. This sample comprised CD8+ T cells from blood, obtained before the transplant. The rearrangement uses TRBV7-9 and TRBJ2-7; 8 positions match TRBD2. This clonotype was sampled from a human donor who received a combined kidney and bone marrow transplant. CDR3 coding DNA: TGTGCCAGCAGCCTGGCAGAGCGGGGGATCTACGAGCAGTACTTC. It translates to CASSLAERGIYEQYF. Full variable domain (missing parts from reference TRBV7-9 and TRBJ2-7): DTGVSQNPRHKITKRGQNVTFRCDPISEHNRLYWYRQTLGQGPEFLTYFQNEAQLEKSRLLSDRFSAERPKGSFSTLEIQRTEQGDSAMYLCASSLAERGIYEQYFGPGTRLTVT.